Presented here are 25 T cell receptor beta chains from one specimen sequenced in a study of cytomegalovirus exposure and HLA in healthy donors. The PCR made use of 60 Vbeta and 13 Jbeta primers. This table comes from immunoSEQ multiplex PCR, and its TCRdb copy is limited to in-frame clones, with some not included. The sample includes 35,000 to 50,000 clones, over 55% of them seen just once. The specimen sequenced was PBMCs. The receptors originated from a man between 60 and 75 years old in good health and CMV-seropositive.

The chain is built from TRBV7-9 and TRBJ2-3; 11 bases match TRBD2. The CDR3 spans 19 residues. The germline gives CDR1 SEHNR, CDR2 FQNEAQ (reference sequence). J lost 0 bases, V lost 1 base, and 9 bases had no gene match. The CDR3 loop reads CASSLELAGGPRSTDTQYF. CDR3 nucleotide sequence: TGTGCCAGCAGCTTAGAGCTAGCGGGAGGACCTAGGAGCACAGATACGCAGTATTTT.

Only a few counts were recorded for this clone. V usage is TRBV7-9 and J usage is TRBJ2-1; TRBD2 matches 7 bases. The CDR3 consists of 17 residues. Looked up from germline, CDR1 is SEHNR and CDR2 is FQNEAQ (reference sequence). The V and J ends lost 4 bases and 5 bases, in that order; junction bases with no gene match: 14. The CDR3 DNA reads TGTGCCAGCAGCTCCCGCGCAACGCGGGAGTACGACAATGAGCAGTTCTTC. Residues: CASSSRATREYDNEQFF.

This clone turned up a few times. The chain is built from TRBV27 and TRBJ2-7, with 10 bases matching TRBD2. CDR1 is MNHEY, CDR2 SMNVEV, per germline (reference sequence). The junction had 7 bases not matched to a gene; V was cut back by 9 bases and J by 2 bases. This CDR3 has 14 residues. DNA of the CDR3: TGTGCCAGTTCTCTAGCGGGAGCAACCTACGAGCAGTACTTC. It translates to CASSLAGATYEQYF.

This clone has only a few counts. The chain uses TRBV7-9 and TRBJ2-1; 12 bases match TRBD2. Germline assignment: CDR1 SEHNR and CDR2 FQNEAQ (reference sequence). The V and J ends lost 5 bases and 0 bases, in that order; junction bases with no gene match: 11. This CDR3 has 19 amino acids. The CDR3 loop reads CASSPGLAGRSSSYNEQFF. In nucleotides, the CDR3 is TGTGCCAGCAGCCCCGGACTAGCGGGACGGTCGAGCTCCTACAATGAGCAGTTCTTC.

The chain recombines TRBV4-1 with TRBJ2-6; 7 bases match TRBD2. Germline loops: CDR1 MGHRA, CDR2 YSYEKL. The CDR3 is made up of 18 amino acids. Trimming at V came to 2 bases and at J to 4 bases, leaving 11 bases not matched to a gene. CDR3 nucleotide sequence: TGCGCCAGCAGCCAACTTCCCAGCGGGACTTGGGGGGCCAACGTCCTGACTTTC. This sequence encodes CASSQLPSGTWGANVLTF.

The chain carries TRBV14 and TRBJ2-3; 8 nucleotides line up with TRBD2. CDR3 length: 15 amino acids. The ends lost 2 bases at V and 7 bases at J; junction bases unmatched: 8. CDR1 SGHDN and CDR2 FVKESK come from the germline V gene. The CDR3 region is CASSQSGRGWNTQYF. The CDR3, as DNA: TGTGCCAGCAGCCAATCCGGGAGGGGGTGGAATACGCAGTATTTT.

This clone was observed a single time. The CDR3 DNA reads as TGTGCCAGCAGCTTGAATGGGGCGAACACTGAAGCTTTCTTT. Protein sequence: CASSLNGANTEAFF. V and J are TRBV5-8 and TRBJ1-1; TRBD1 might be the D (5 bases). Germline CDR1 SGHTS, CDR2 YDEGEE. Trimming took off 1 base at V and 1 base at J, with 8 bases between the two ends. The CDR3 runs to 14 residues.

This chain links TRBV7-2 with TRBJ1-1; 8 nucleotides agree with TRBD1. CDR3 size: 14 residues. V was pared by 4 bases and J by 8 bases, with 9 bases of the junction left unmatched. Germline assignment: CDR1 SGHTA and CDR2 FQGNSA. CDR3: CASSSDRGDREAFF. DNA for the CDR3: TGTGCCAGCAGCTCAGACAGGGGCGACAGGGAAGCTTTCTTT.

This clone has just a few counts. The J gene is TRBJ1-1, the V gene TRBV2; 7 nucleotides match TRBD1. Germline V gene data show CDR1 as SNHLY and CDR2 as FYNNEI. This CDR3 is 14 amino acids long. V was clipped by 8 bases and J by 4 bases; unmatched bases: 10. CDR3 nucleotides: TGTGCCAGCCGACGGGAAGGGGGCACCACTGAAGCTTTCTTT. Residues: CASRREGGTTEAFF.

The chain joins TRBV5-1 to TRBJ2-7; D might be TRBD2 (5 bases). The germline V and J ends were trimmed by 4 bases and 4 bases, with 18 bases remaining between them. CDR1 is SGHRS, CDR2 YFSETQ, per germline. The CDR3 totals 15 residues. CDR3 loop: CASSTFHLRGYEQYF. CDR3 sequence (DNA): TGCGCCAGCAGCACTTTCCACCTCCGAGGGTACGAGCAGTACTTC.

Regarding this clone: The junction does not match germline at one end; this may be a read error. This CDR3 reads CVSSTRTAFNEKLFF. In nucleotides, the CDR3 is TGTGTCAGCAGTACCCGGACAGCCTTTAATGAAAAACTGTTTTTT. The V gene is TRBV28, the J gene TRBJ1-4; D possibly corresponds to TRBD1 (6 bases). The CDR3 spans 15 residues. Per the germline V gene, CDR1 is MDHEN and CDR2 is SYDVKM.

This clone was seen only a few times. The chain recombines TRBV7-2 with TRBJ2-3; unclear D gene. CDR1 SGHTA and CDR2 FQGNSA come from the germline V gene. There are 15 residues in the CDR3. V was cut by 6 bases and J by 0 bases, with 13 bases left in between. The CDR3 protein is CASRSGVTSTDTQYF. The CDR3 nucleotides are TGTGCCAGCAGAAGTGGTGTGACTAGCACAGATACGCAGTATTTT.

In its sample, this clone was seen a few times. The genes are TRBV6-5 and TRBJ1-2, with 7 bases that match TRBD1. Germline V gene lookup returns CDR1 MNHEY and CDR2 SVGAGI. V lost 4 bases to trimming and J lost 2 bases; unmatched junction nucleotides: 10. The CDR3 runs 16 residues. CDR3: CASSSWDTGANYGYTF. CDR3 bases: TGTGCCAGCAGTTCATGGGACACAGGGGCGAACTATGGCTACACCTTC.

The chain is built from TRBV5-4 and TRBJ2-2; D might be TRBD2 (6 bases). This CDR3 comprises 18 residues. Between the trimmed V and J ends, which lost 2 bases and 4 bases, there was a span of 21 bases. CDR1 SGHNT and CDR2 YYREEE come from the germline V gene (reference sequence). This CDR3 is CASSFRLATTSGTGELFF. The CDR3 DNA reads TGTGCCAGCAGCTTCCGCCTAGCGACGACCAGTGGCACCGGGGAGCTGTTTTTT.

This chain joins TRBV25-1 and TRBJ2-1, with 8 bases fitting TRBD2. There are 15 residues in the CDR3. V dropped 4 bases and J dropped 10; count of bases not matched to a gene: 12. Germline V CDR1 and CDR2: MGHDK, SYGVNS. In DNA form, the CDR3 reads TGTGCCAGCAGTGGGCGTGACGGGAGGGCCAGGGAGCAGTTCTTC. The encoded protein is CASSGRDGRAREQFF.

Only a few counts were recorded for this clone. V is TRBV6-5 and J is TRBJ2-1; no clear D. The V end was cut by 2 bases, the J end by 4 bases, with 6 bases between. The CDR3 has 13 residues. Germline CDR1 is MNHEY and CDR2 is SVGAGI. DNA for the CDR3: TGTGCCAGCAGTTACAACAAATACAATGAGCAGTTCTTC. Amino acid sequence: CASSYNKYNEQFF.

The CDR3 loop is CSGKQMTGELFF. CDR3 sequence (DNA): TGCAGCGGTAAACAGATGACCGGGGAGCTGTTTTTT. This chain connects TRBV29-1 to TRBJ2-2; D is ambiguous. Germline assignment: CDR1 SQVTM and CDR2 ANQGSEA. This CDR3 has 12 residues. V lost 7 bases, J lost 5 bases, and 11 bases lay in between.

The rearrangement uses TRBV11-2 and TRBJ2-1; D might be TRBD2 (5 bases). Germline CDR1 is SGHAT and CDR2 is FQNNGV. Trimming cost V 5 bases and J 10 bases, with 21 bases left between them. The CDR3 loop spans 15 amino acids. The CDR3 sequence: CASSPPAGLHGEQFF. In DNA form, the CDR3 reads TGTGCCAGCAGCCCGCCGGCGGGTCTGCACGGGGAGCAGTTCTTC.

This clone appeared a few times. The rearrangement uses TRBV11-1 and TRBJ2-6, with 14 bases fitting TRBD2. V was clipped by 4 bases and J by 0 bases; unmatched bases: 5. Germline CDR1 SGHAT, CDR2 FQDESV (reference sequence). The CDR3 sequence is 19 residues long. The CDR3 is CASSSGLAGAFSGANVLTF. CDR3 coding DNA: TGTGCCAGCAGCTCGGGACTAGCGGGAGCTTTCTCTGGGGCCAACGTCCTGACTTTC.

This clone occurred a few times. CDR3 nucleotides: TGCGCCAGCAGACTAGGGACTAGCGGGAGCACAGATACGCAGTATTTT. Protein sequence: CASRLGTSGSTDTQYF. J is TRBJ2-3 and V is TRBV5-1; 12 nucleotides match TRBD2. There are 16 residues in the CDR3. CDR1 and CDR2 (germline): SGHRS, YFSETQ. Trimming removed 5 bases from V and 0 bases from J; junction bases left unmatched: 4. The full variable domain, with the rest looked up from reference TRBV5-1 and TRBJ2-3, is KAGVTQTPRYLIKTRGQQVTLSCSPISGHRSVSWYQQTPGQGLQFLFEYFSETQRNKGNFPGRFSGRQFSNSRSEMNVSTLELGDSALYLCASRLGTSGSTDTQYFGPGTRLTVL.

V is TRBV7-9 and J is TRBJ1-2; no clear D gene. V lost 1 base and J lost 4, with 10 bases in between. The CDR3 totals 14 residues. The germline gives CDR1 SEHNR, CDR2 FQNEAQ (reference sequence). The CDR3 is CASSLGGLGYGYTF. The CDR3 DNA reads TGTGCCAGCAGCTTAGGAGGGTTGGGCTATGGCTACACCTTC.

This sequence joins TRBV7-9 and TRBJ2-5; 7 nucleotides align to TRBD1. The CDR3 is made up of 15 amino acids. CDR1 and CDR2 from the germline V gene are SEHNR and FQNEAQ (reference sequence). J lost 1 base, V lost 5 bases, and 7 bases had no gene match. CDR3 residues: CASSTPWDSQETQYF. CDR3 sequence (DNA): TGTGCCAGCAGCACACCCTGGGACAGCCAAGAGACCCAGTACTTC. Based on the CDR3 plus reference TRBV7-9 and TRBJ2-5, the full variable domain is DTGVSQNPRHKITKRGQNVTFRCDPISEHNRLYWYRQTLGQGPEFLTYFQNEAQLEKSRLLSDRFSAERPKGSFSTLEIQRTEQGDSAMYLCASSTPWDSQETQYFGPGTRLLVL.

The chain couples TRBV5-3 to TRBJ1-2; weak D call: TRBD1 (6 bases). TRBV5-3 is designated an ORF whose function remains uncertain. The CDR3 length is 15 residues. The V end was cut by 5 bases, the J end by 2 bases, with 16 bases between. CDR3 DNA: TGTGCCAGAAGGTCCGAAAGGGGGTTCAACTATGGCTACACCTTC. The encoded protein is CARRSERGFNYGYTF.

This chain joins TRBV2 and TRBJ2-1; D is perhaps TRBD1 (6 bases). Germline CDR1 SNHLY, CDR2 FYNNEI. The length of the CDR3 is 12 residues. Between the trimmed V and J ends, which lost 8 bases and 9 bases, there was a span of 14 bases. The CDR3: CASGTLPIEQFF. Here the CDR3 DNA reads TGTGCCAGCGGGACACTCCCTATTGAGCAGTTCTTC.

This clone was detected a few times. This chain joins TRBV5-1 and TRBJ2-5; maybe TRBD1 (5 bases). The J call may not be correct, given that the DNA end is closer to TRBJ2-7. The CDR3 runs 13 residues. Germline CDR1 is SGHRS and CDR2 is YFSETQ. In nucleotides, the CDR3 is TGCGCCAGCAGCTCCCCAGGGAAGGGCGAGCAGTACTTC. Translation gives CASSSPGKGEQYF.